Reported below is one T cell receptor (beta chain). Antigen unknown. Second-dose schedules of about 4 or about 12 weeks were combined. This CDR3 comprises 13 residues. Between the trimmed V and J ends, which lost 1 base and 10 bases, there was a span of 14 bases. Germline lookup yields CDR1 SQVTM and CDR2 ANQGSEA. The table came from immunoSEQ multiplex PCR; TCRdb's copy has only in-frame clones and leaves some out. This sample has 100,000 to 150,000 clones, with roughly 91% found just once. The entry originates in a study of T cell responses to AZD1222 COVID-19 vaccine. Notes on the study in general: Donors, mostly white British, included more females; clonal diversity was possibly underestimated. The number of AZD1222 recipients seropositive at baseline was only 5 to 7. No day 14 peak samples; only post-peak repertoires were characterized.

V is TRBV29-1 and J is TRBJ2-1, with a tentative D call TRBD1 (5 bases). The TCR was taken from an adult who received the AZD1222 COVID-19 vaccine. The sample here was peripheral blood, taken 28 days after the second AZD1222 dose. The CDR3 DNA reads TGCAGCGTTGAAGTGGGAACAGGCTCGGAGCAGTTCTTC. Translated, it gives CSVEVGTGSEQFF.